This T cell receptor (beta chain) was sequenced during a study of T cells after yellow fever vaccination. Per the germline V gene, CDR1 is LGHNA and CDR2 is YSLEER. The CDR3 loop spans 17 amino acids. The V end was cut by 4 bases, the J end by 0 bases, with 15 bases between. The table lists this clonotype with a few counts. Its cognate antigen is unknown. General study results and limits: Only a minor proportion of clonotypes was detected across both CD4 and CD8 compartments.

Conversion of TCR transcripts into cDNA relied on 5'RACE template switching, which added a universal primer site and UMIs. TCRdb re-called the 5' RACE reads with MiXCR, one entry per CDR3 protein. The sample records around 590,000 distinct CDR3 sequences, more than 9% being singletons. This specimen consisted of PBMCs, obtained on the day of the yellow fever booster vaccination. The clonotype originates from a man aged 25-45 years who received the YFV17D yellow fever vaccine. The chain couples TRBV4-3 to TRBJ1-4; D is ambiguous. CDR3 sequence (DNA): TGCGCCAGCAGCCCCAGGTCCGGACCTGCAACTAATGAAAAACTGTTTTTT. It translates to CASSPRSGPATNEKLFF.